This TCR beta chain stems from a study of T-cell reconstitution after alpha-beta-depleted transplantation in children. Study-wide points: Certain patients had high TCRbeta diversity at day 60, and it came from recipient T cells and thymic progenitors that survived. Two months or so post-transplant, alpha-beta T cells reportedly derived from several hundred expanded graft clones. One year after transplant, T-cell counts and diversity came mostly from newly produced T cells.

With 5 bases clipped from V and 0 bases from J, the junction kept 4 bases outside the gene matches. Germline CDR1 and CDR2: SGHAT and FQDESV (reference sequence). The CDR3 has 14 residues. It was with unique molecular identifiers that the TCRbeta library was prepared. Each CDR3 protein gets one entry after TCRdb re-called the PCR reads with MiXCR. The table lists 610,000 or so distinct CDR3 sequences, over 25% of them singletons. Concerning this clonotype: Its antigen remains unidentified.

The receptor was isolated from a boy in the first two years of life with Wiskott-Aldrich syndrome, due to receive a stem cell transplant. Sample: PBMCs, taken before TCRalphabeta/CD19-depleted stem cell transplant. The V call is TRBV11-1, the J call TRBJ2-7, with TRBD1 matching 7 bases. This CDR3 reads CASSPTGTSYEQYF. The CDR3 bases are TGTGCCAGCAGCCCGACAGGGACCTCCTACGAGCAGTACTTC.